This T cell receptor (beta chain) was retrieved from a study of blood T cell repertoires in COVID-19. The table came from immunoSEQ multiplex PCR; TCRdb's copy has only in-frame clones and leaves some out. The sample lists about 320,000 clones; roughly 85% were seen once. The CDR3 extends over 15 amino acids. Per germline, CDR1 SGHNT and CDR2 YENEEA. With 1 base removed from V and 1 base from J, the gap between germline ends came to 10 bases. Sequences were obtained from peripheral blood. The chain couples TRBV11-3 to TRBJ2-5, with a possible D match to TRBD2 (6 bases). The receptor was derived from a human donor in a cohort sampled during active COVID-19. The CDR3 here is CASSLAGGLQETQYF. The CDR3 DNA reads as TGTGCCAGCAGCTTAGCTGGAGGGCTCCAAGAGACCCAGTACTTC. The whole variable domain, filled in from reference TRBV11-3 and TRBJ2-5, reads EAGVVQSPRYKIIEKKQPVAFWCNPISGHNTLYWYLQNLGQGPELLIRYENEEAVDDSQLPKDRFSAERLKGVDSTLKIQPAELGDSAVYLCASSLAGGLQETQYFGPGTRLLVL.